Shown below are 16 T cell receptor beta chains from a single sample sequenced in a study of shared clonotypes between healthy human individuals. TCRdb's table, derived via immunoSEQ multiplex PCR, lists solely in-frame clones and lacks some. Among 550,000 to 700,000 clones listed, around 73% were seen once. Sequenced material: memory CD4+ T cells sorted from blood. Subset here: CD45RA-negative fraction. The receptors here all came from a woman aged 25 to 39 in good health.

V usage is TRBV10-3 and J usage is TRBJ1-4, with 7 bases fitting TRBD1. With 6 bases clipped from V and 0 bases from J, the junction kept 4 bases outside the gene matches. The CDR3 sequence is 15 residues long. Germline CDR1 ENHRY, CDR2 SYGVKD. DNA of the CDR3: TGTGCCATCAGGGGGACAGCTACAACTAATGAAAAACTGTTTTTT. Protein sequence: CAIRGTATTNEKLFF.

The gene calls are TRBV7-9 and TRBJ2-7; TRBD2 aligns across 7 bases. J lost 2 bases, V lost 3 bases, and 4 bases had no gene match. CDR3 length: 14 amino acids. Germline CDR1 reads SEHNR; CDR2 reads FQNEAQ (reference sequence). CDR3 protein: CASSFLAAPYEQYF. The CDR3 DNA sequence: TGTGCCAGCAGCTTTCTAGCGGCCCCCTACGAGCAGTACTTC.

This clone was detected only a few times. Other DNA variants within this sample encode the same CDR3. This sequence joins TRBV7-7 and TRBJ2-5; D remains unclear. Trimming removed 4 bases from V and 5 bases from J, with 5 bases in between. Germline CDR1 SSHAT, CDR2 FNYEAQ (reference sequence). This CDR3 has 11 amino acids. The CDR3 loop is CASSSGETQYF. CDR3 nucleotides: TGTGCCAGCAGCTCCGGGGAGACCCAGTACTTC.

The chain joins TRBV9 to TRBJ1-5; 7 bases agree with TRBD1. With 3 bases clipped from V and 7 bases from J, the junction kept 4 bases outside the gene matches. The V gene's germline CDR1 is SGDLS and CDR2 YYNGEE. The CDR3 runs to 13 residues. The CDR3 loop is CASSGQGTQPQHF. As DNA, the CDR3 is TGTGCCAGCAGCGGACAGGGAACCCAGCCCCAGCATTTT.

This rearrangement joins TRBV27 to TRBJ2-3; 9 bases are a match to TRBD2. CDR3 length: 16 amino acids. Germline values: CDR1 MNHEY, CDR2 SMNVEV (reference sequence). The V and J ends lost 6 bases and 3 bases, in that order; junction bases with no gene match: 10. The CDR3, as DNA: TGTGCCAGCAGGGGCGACCCGGGACTAGCAACAGATACGCAGTATTTT. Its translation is CASRGDPGLATDTQYF.

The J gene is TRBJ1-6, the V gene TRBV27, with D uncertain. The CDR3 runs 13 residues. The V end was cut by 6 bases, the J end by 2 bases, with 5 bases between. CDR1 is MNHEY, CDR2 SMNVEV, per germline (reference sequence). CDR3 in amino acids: CASRATYNSPLHF. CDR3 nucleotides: TGTGCCAGCAGGGCTACCTATAATTCACCCCTCCACTTT.

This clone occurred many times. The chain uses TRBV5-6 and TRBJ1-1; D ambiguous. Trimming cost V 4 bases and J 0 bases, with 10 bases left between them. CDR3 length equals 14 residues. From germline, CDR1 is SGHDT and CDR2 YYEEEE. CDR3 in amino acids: CASSLSSMNTEAFF. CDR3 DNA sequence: TGTGCCAGCAGCCTGTCGTCAATGAACACTGAAGCTTTCTTT.

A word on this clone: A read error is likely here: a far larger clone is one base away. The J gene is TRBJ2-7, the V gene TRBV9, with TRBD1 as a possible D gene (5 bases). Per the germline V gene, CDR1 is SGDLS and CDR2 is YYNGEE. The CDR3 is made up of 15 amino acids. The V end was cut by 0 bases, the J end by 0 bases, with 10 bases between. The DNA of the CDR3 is TGTGCCAGCAGCGTAGATGGGGCTAGCTCCTACGAGCAGTACTTC. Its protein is CASSVDGASSYEQYF.

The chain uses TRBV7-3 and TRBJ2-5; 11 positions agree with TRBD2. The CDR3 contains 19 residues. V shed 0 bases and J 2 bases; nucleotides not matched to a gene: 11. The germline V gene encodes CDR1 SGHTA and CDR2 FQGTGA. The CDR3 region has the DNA TGTGCCAGCAGCTTAACGGGGACTAGCGGTGGAGGACGGCAAGAGACCCAGTACTTC. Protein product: CASSLTGTSGGGRQETQYF.

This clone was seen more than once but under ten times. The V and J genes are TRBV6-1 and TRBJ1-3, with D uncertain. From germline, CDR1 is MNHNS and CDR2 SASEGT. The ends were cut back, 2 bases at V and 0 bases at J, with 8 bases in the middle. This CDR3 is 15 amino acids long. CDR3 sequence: CASSERLDSGNTIYF. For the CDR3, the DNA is TGTGCCAGCAGTGAAAGGCTGGACTCTGGAAACACCATATATTTT.

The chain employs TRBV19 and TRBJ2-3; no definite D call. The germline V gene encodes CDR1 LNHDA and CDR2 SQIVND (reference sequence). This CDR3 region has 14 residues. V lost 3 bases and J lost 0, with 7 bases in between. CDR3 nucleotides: TGTGCCAGTAGTATCTCACCGAGCACAGATACGCAGTATTTT. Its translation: CASSISPSTDTQYF.

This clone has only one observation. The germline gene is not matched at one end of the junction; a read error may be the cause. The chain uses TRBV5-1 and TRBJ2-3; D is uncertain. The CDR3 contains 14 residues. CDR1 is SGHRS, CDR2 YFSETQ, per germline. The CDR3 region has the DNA TGCGCCAGCAGTTTGGGTGGGTCTGGAGATACGCAGTATTTT. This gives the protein CASSLGGSGDTQYF.

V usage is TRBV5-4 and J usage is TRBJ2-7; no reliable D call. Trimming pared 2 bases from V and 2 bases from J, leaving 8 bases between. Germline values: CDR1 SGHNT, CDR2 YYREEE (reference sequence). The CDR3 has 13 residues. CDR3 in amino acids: CASSLPQTYEQYF. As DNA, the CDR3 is TGTGCCAGCAGCTTACCCCAAACCTACGAGCAGTACTTC.

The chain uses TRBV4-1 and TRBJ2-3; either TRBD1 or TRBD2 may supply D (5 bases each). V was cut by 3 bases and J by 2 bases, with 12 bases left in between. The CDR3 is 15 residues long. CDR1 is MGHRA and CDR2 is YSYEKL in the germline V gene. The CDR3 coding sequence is TGCGCCAGCAGCCAGAGGGCCGGGACCACAGATACGCAGTATTTT. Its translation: CASSQRAGTTDTQYF.

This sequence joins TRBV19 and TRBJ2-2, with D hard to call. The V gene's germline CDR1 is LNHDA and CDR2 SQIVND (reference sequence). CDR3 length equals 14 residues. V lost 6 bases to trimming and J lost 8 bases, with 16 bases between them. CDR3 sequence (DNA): TGTGCCAGTAGGTCTCGCGAGGCGCGGGGGGAGCTGTTTTTT. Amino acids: CASRSREARGELFF.

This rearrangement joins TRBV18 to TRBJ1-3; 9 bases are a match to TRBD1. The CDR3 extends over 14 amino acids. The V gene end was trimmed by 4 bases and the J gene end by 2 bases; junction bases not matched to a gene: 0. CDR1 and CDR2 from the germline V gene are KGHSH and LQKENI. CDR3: CASSRDRAGNTIYF. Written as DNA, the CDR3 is TGTGCCAGCTCACGGGACAGGGCTGGAAACACCATATATTTT. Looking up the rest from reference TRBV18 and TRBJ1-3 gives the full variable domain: NAGVMQNPRHLVRRRGQEARLRCSPMKGHSHVYWYRQLPEEGLKFMVYLQKENIIDESGMPKERFSAEFPKEGPSILRIQQVVRGDSAAYFCASSRDRAGNTIYFGEGSWLTVV.